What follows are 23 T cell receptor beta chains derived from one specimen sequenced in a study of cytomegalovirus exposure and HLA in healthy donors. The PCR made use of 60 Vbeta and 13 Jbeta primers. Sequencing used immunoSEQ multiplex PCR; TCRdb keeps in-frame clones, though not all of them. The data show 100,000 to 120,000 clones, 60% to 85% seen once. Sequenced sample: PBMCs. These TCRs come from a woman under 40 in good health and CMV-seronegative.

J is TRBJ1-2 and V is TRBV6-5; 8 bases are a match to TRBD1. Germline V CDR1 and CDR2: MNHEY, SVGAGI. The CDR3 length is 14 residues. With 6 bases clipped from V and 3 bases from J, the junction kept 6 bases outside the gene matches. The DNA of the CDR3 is TGTGCCAGCAGACTCGCGACAGGGGACTATGGCTACACCTTC. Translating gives CASRLATGDYGYTF.

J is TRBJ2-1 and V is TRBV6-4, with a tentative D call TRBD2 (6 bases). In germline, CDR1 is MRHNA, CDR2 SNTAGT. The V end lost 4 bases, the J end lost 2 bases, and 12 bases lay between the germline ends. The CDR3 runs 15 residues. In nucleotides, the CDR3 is TGTGCCAGCAGTGTGGAGGGTAGTCCCTACAATGAGCAGTTCTTC. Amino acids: CASSVEGSPYNEQFF.

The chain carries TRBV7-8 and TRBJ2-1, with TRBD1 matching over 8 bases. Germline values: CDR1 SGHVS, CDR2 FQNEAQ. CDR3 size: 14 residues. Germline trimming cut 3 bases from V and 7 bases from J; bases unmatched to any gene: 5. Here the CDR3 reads CASSFETGVNEQFF. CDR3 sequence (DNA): TGTGCCAGCAGCTTCGAGACAGGGGTTAATGAGCAGTTCTTC.

CDR3 region: CASSAGTGVNYGYTF. CDR3 in DNA: TGTGCCAGCAGCGCCGGGACAGGGGTTAACTATGGCTACACCTTC. The chain links TRBV5-4 to TRBJ1-2; TRBD1 aligns across 10 bases. Losses at the gene ends were 4 bases for V and 1 base for J; bases not matched to a gene: 4. CDR3 size: 15 residues. Germline CDR1 reads SGHNT; CDR2 reads YYREEE (reference sequence).

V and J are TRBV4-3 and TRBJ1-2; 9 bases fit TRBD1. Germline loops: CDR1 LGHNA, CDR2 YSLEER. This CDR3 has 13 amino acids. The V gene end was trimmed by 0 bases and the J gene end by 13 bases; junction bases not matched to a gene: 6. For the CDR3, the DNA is TGCGCCAGCAGCCAAGATAAGGGGACAGGGACCACCTTC. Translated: CASSQDKGTGTTF.

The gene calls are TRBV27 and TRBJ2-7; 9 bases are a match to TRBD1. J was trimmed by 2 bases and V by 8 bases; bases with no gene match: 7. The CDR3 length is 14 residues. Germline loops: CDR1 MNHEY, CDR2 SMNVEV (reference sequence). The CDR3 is CASQTGTGTYEQYF. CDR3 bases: TGTGCCAGCCAAACCGGGACAGGGACCTACGAGCAGTACTTC.

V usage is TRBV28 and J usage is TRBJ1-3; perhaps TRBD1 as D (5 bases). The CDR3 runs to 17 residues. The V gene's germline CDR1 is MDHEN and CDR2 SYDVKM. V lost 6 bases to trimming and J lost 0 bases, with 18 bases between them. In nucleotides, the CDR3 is TGTGCCAGCAGCCTTTACGACAGTTCTTACTCTGGAAACACCATATATTTT. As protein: CASSLYDSSYSGNTIYF.

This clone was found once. The CDR3 coding sequence is TGTGCCTGGACCGGGACAGGGGGGATGGGGCCCCAGCATTTT. This encodes CAWTGTGGMGPQHF. The chain links TRBV30 to TRBJ1-5, with 11 bases lining up with TRBD1. The trim removed 4 bases at V and 9 bases at J, leaving 8 bases unmatched. Germline CDR1 GTSNPN, CDR2 SVGIG (reference sequence). The CDR3 extends over 14 amino acids.

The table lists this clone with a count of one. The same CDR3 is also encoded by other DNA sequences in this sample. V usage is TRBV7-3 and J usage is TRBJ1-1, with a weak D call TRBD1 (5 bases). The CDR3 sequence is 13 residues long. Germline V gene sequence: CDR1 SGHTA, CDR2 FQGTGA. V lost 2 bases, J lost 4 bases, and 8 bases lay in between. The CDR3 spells CASSLGGGTEAFF. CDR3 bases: TGTGCCAGCAGCTTAGGGGGAGGCACTGAAGCTTTCTTT.

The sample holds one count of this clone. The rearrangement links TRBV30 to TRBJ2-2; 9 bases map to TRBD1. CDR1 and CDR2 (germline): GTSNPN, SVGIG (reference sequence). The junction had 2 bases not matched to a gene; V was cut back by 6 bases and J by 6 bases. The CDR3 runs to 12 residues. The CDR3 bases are TGTGCCTGCGACAGGGGGTCCGGGGAGCTGTTTTTT. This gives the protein CACDRGSGELFF.

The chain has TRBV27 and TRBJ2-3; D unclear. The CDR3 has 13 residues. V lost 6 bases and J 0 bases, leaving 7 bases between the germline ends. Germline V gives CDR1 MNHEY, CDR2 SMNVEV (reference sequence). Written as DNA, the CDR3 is TGTGCCAGCAGCCCTCCGAGCACAGATACGCAGTATTTT. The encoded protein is CASSPPSTDTQYF.

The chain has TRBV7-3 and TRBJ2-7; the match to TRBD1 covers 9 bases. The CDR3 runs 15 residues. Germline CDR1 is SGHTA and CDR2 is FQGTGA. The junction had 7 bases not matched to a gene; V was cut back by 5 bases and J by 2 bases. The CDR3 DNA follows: TGTGCCAGCAGCCCCGGGACAGGGCTTACCTACGAGCAGTACTTC. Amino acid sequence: CASSPGTGLTYEQYF.

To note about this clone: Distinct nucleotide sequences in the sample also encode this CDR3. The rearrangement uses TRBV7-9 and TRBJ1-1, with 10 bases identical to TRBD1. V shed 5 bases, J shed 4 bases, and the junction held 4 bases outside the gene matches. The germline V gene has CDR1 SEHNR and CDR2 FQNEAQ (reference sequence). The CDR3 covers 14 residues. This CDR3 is CASSPDRGFTEAFF. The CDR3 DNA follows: TGTGCCAGCAGCCCGGACAGGGGGTTCACTGAAGCTTTCTTT.

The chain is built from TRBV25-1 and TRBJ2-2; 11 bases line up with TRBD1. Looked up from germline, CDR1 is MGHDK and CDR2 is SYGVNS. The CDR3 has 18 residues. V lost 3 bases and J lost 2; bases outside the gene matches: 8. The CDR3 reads CASSDPLGTGGNTGELFF. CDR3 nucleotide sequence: TGTGCCAGCAGTGATCCGCTCGGGACAGGGGGAAACACCGGGGAGCTGTTTTTT.

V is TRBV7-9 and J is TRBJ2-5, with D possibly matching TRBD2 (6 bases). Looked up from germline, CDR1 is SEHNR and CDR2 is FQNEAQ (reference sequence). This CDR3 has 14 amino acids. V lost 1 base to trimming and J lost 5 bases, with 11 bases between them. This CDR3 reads CASSLGVGGETQYF. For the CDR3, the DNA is TGTGCCAGCAGCTTAGGGGTAGGAGGGGAGACCCAGTACTTC.

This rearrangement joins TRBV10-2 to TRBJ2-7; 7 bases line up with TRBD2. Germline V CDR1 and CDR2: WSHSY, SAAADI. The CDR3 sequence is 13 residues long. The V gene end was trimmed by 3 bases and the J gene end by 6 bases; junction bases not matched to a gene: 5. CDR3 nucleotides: TGCGCCAGCAGTGACGGGGGGATATCCGAGCAGTACTTC. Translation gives CASSDGGISEQYF.

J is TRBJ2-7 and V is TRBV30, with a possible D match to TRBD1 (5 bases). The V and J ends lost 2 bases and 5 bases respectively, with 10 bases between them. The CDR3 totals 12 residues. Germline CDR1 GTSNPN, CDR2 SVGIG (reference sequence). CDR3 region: CAWSSTGNEQYF. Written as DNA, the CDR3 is TGTGCCTGGAGTAGCACAGGAAACGAGCAGTACTTC. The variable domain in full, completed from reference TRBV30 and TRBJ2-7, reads SQTIHQWPATLVQPVGSPLSLECTVEGTSNPNLYWYRQAAGRGLQLLFYSVGIGQISSEVPQNLSASRPQDRQFILSSKKLLLSDSGFYLCAWSSTGNEQYFGPGTRLTVT.

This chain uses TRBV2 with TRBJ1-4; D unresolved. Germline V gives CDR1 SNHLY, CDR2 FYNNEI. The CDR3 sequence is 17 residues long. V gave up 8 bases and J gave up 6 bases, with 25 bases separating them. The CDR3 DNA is TGTGCCAGCGGAGGTATCGCATCCGCGGCTTCGTATGAAAAACTGTTTTTT. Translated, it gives CASGGIASAASYEKLFF.

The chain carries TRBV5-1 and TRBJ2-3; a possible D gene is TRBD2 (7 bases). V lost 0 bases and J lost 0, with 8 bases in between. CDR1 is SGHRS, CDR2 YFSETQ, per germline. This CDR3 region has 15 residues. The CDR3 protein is CASSLEGGSTDTQYF. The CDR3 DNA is TGCGCCAGCAGCTTGGAGGGGGGGAGCACAGATACGCAGTATTTT.

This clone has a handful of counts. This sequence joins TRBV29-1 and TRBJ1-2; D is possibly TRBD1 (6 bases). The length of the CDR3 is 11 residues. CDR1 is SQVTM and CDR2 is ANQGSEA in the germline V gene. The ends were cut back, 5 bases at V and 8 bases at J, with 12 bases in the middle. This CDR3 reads CSVPQGSGYTF. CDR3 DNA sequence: TGCAGCGTTCCACAGGGTTCCGGCTACACCTTC.

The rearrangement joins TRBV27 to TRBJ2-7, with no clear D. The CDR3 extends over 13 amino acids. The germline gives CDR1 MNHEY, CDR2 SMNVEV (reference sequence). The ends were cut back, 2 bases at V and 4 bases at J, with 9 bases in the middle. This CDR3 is CASSLGQSYEQYF. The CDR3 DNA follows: TGTGCCAGCAGTTTAGGGCAGAGTTACGAGCAGTACTTC.

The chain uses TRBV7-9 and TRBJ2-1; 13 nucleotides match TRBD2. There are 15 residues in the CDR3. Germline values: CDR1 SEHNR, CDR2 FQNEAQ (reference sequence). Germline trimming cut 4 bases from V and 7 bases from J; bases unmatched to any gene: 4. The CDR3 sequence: CASSSLAGGWNEQFF. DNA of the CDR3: TGTGCCAGCAGCTCACTAGCGGGAGGGTGGAATGAGCAGTTCTTC.

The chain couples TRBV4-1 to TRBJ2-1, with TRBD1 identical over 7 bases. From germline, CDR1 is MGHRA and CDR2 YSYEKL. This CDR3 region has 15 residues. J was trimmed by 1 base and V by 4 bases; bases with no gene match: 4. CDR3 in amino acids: CASSLDRVSYNEQFF. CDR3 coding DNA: TGCGCCAGCAGCCTTGACAGGGTGTCCTACAATGAGCAGTTCTTC.